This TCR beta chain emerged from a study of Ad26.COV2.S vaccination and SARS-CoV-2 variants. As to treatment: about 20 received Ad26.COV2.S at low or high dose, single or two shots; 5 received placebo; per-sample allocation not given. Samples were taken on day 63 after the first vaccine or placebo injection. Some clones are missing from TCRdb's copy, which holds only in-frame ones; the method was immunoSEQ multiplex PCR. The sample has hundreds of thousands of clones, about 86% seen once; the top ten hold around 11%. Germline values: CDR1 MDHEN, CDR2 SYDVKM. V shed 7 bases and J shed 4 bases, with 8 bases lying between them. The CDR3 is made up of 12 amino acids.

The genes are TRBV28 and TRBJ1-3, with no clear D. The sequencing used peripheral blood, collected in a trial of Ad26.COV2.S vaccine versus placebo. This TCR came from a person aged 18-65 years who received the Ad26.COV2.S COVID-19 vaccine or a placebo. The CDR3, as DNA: TGTGCCAGCACAGTCGGGGGAAACACCATATATTTT. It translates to CASTVGGNTIYF.